This T cell receptor (beta chain) was sequenced during a study of blood T cell repertoires in COVID-19. For the study at large: Acute and convalescent COVID-19 specimens originated in the United States, Italy and Spain. From T cells, B-cell-depleted T cells, or PBMCs came the material, which was cDNA or gDNA.

Repertoires were generated with immunoSEQ multiplex PCR, while TCRdb's copy carries only in-frame clones and drops some. Here the sample spans tens of thousands of clones, around four fifths being singletons. V was cut by 1 base and J by 7 bases, with 10 bases left in between. Germline V lookup: CDR1 SGHVS, CDR2 FQNEAQ. The CDR3 is made up of 13 amino acids. The source of this sequence is a man aged 50 or older with acute or convalescent COVID-19. The material sequenced was peripheral blood. V is TRBV7-8 and J is TRBJ1-2; the D gene is possibly TRBD1 (5 bases). CDR3 in DNA: TGTGCCAGCAGCTTAGGCACAGGCGCTGGCTACACCTTC. It translates to CASSLGTGAGYTF.